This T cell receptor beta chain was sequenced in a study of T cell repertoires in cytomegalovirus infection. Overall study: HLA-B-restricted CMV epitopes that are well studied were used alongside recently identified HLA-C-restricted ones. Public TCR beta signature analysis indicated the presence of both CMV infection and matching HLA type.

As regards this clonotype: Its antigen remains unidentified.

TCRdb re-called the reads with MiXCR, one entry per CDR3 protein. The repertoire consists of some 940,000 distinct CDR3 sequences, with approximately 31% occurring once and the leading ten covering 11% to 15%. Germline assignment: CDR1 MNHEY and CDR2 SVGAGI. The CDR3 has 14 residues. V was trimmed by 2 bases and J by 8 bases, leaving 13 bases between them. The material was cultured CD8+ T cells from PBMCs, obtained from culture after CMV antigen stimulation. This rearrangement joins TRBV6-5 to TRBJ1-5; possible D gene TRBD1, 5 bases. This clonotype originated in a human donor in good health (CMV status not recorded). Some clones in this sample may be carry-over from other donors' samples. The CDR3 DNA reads TGTGCCAGCAGTTACCTATCAGGGTCTGAGCCCCAGCATTTT. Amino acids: CASSYLSGSEPQHF.